These T cell receptor beta chains were read from a single sample in a study of cytomegalovirus exposure and HLA in healthy donors. Measured with immunoSEQ multiplex PCR; TCRdb has only the in-frame clones, and not every one. The data contain 150,000 to 190,000 clones, more than 75% of them singletons. Specimen: PBMCs. These receptors were obtained from a woman between 18 and 29 years old in good health and CMV-seronegative. Both conserved end residues are part of each CDR3. Each record gives: clone size, V gene, J gene, D gene, CDR3 DNA, CDR3 protein. D genes are given only for firm matches. Some rows mark clone size as missing; the rest say once, few, many or name a class of expanded clone.

clone_size: few
v_call: TRBV20-1
j_call: TRBJ2-5
d_call: .
cdr3_nt: TGCAGTGCGGAGGGACCAGGCGACTTC
cdr3_aa: CSAEGPGDF

clone_size: few
v_call: TRBV4-3
j_call: TRBJ1-2
d_call: .
cdr3_nt: TGCGCCAGCAGCCAGGGGAGGGCAGACCCCTATGGCTACACCTTC
cdr3_aa: CASSQGRADPYGYTF

clone_size: once
v_call: TRBV5-1
j_call: TRBJ2-5
d_call: TRBD2
cdr3_nt: TGCGCCAGCAGCGATCGCGGGGGTCAAGAGACCCAGTACTTC
cdr3_aa: CASSDRGGQETQYF

clone_size: few
v_call: TRBV19
j_call: TRBJ2-3
d_call: .
cdr3_nt: TGTGCCAGTAGTATGAGCCCCACAGATACGCAGTATTTT
cdr3_aa: CASSMSPTDTQYF

clone_size: .
v_call: TRBV18
j_call: TRBJ2-1
d_call: .
cdr3_nt: TGTGCCAGCTCACCACTTCGTTCTTACAATGAGCAGTTCTTC
cdr3_aa: CASSPLRSYNEQFF

clone_size: .
v_call: TRBV13
j_call: TRBJ2-7
d_call: .
cdr3_nt: TGTGCCAGCAGCGGCTTCTCCTACGAGCAGTACTTC
cdr3_aa: CASSGFSYEQYF

clone_size: .
v_call: TRBV28
j_call: TRBJ1-2
d_call: TRBD1
cdr3_nt: TGCGCCAGCAGGATAGGACAGGGGGCGAATGGCTACACCTTC
cdr3_aa: CASRIGQGANGYTF

clone_size: .
v_call: TRBV6-1
j_call: TRBJ1-5
d_call: .
cdr3_nt: TGTGCCAGCAGTGAAGACGGTTATAGCAATCAGCCCCAGCATTTT
cdr3_aa: CASSEDGYSNQPQHF

clone_size: .
v_call: TRBV4-2
j_call: TRBJ2-5
d_call: .
cdr3_nt: TGTGCCAGCAGCCAAGATGTAGCGGAGACCCAGTACTTC
cdr3_aa: CASSQDVAETQYF

clone_size: .
v_call: TRBV10-3
j_call: TRBJ2-1
d_call: TRBD2
cdr3_nt: TGTGCCATCAGTGAGTCCCTAGCGGGGGGTAAGAATGAGCAGTTCTTC
cdr3_aa: CAISESLAGGKNEQFF

clone_size: .
v_call: TRBV11-2
j_call: TRBJ2-1
d_call: TRBD2
cdr3_nt: TGTGCCAGCAGCTTAGATCACCTAGCGGGGGACAATGAGCAGTTCTTC
cdr3_aa: CASSLDHLAGDNEQFF

clone_size: .
v_call: TRBV27
j_call: TRBJ1-1
d_call: .
cdr3_nt: TGTGCCAGCAGTTTAAGGGGCGCGGGACACACTGAAGCTTTCTTT
cdr3_aa: CASSLRGAGHTEAFF

clone_size: few
v_call: TRBV4-3
j_call: TRBJ2-1
d_call: .
cdr3_nt: TGCGCCAGCAGCCAAGATTGGGCGTTTAGCTCCTACAATGAGCAGTTCTTC
cdr3_aa: CASSQDWAFSSYNEQFF

clone_size: .
v_call: TRBV6-5
j_call: TRBJ1-6
d_call: .
cdr3_nt: TGTGCCAGCAGTCTCCGACACGGTAACTCACCCCTCCACTTT
cdr3_aa: CASSLRHGNSPLHF

clone_size: .
v_call: TRBV4-1
j_call: TRBJ2-2
d_call: .
cdr3_nt: TGCGCCAGCAGGCCAGGGTCGGCGGACACCGGGGAGCTGTTTTTT
cdr3_aa: CASRPGSADTGELFF

clone_size: .
v_call: TRBV7-9
j_call: TRBJ2-7
d_call: TRBD2
cdr3_nt: TGTGCCAGCAGCTCTAGGACTAGCGGGAGAGACGAGCAGTACTTC
cdr3_aa: CASSSRTSGRDEQYF

clone_size: once
v_call: TRBV2
j_call: TRBJ2-3
d_call: TRBD1
cdr3_nt: TGTGCCAGCAGAGGACAGGGGGCTAGCACAGATACGCAGTATTTT
cdr3_aa: CASRGQGASTDTQYF

clone_size: .
v_call: TRBV7-9
j_call: TRBJ1-3
d_call: TRBD1
cdr3_nt: TGTGCCAGCAGCTTCCCCATCCCCCCAGGGGGGTCTGGAAACACCATATATTTT
cdr3_aa: CASSFPIPPGGSGNTIYF

clone_size: .
v_call: TRBV28
j_call: TRBJ1-1
d_call: .
cdr3_nt: TGTGCCAGCAGTTTTCAACATCCTCTCGCTGAAGCTTTCTTT
cdr3_aa: CASSFQHPLAEAFF

clone_size: .
v_call: TRBV12-5
j_call: TRBJ1-2
d_call: TRBD1
cdr3_nt: TGTGCTAGTGGTCTGGACAGGGGGCGCAACTATGGCTACACCTTC
cdr3_aa: CASGLDRGRNYGYTF

clone_size: .
v_call: TRBV2
j_call: TRBJ2-7
d_call: .
cdr3_nt: TGTGCCAGCAGTGAAGCGGGGGCAGGGAGATCCTACGAGCAGTACTTC
cdr3_aa: CASSEAGAGRSYEQYF

clone_size: .
v_call: TRBV6-1
j_call: TRBJ2-1
d_call: TRBD1
cdr3_nt: TGTGCCAGCAGCAGACAGGGCAGCTACAATGAGCAGTTCTTC
cdr3_aa: CASSRQGSYNEQFF

clone_size: .
v_call: TRBV5-8
j_call: TRBJ2-5
d_call: TRBD2
cdr3_nt: TGTGCCAGCAGCTTGTACGCGGGAGGGTTCGAGACCCAGTACTTC
cdr3_aa: CASSLYAGGFETQYF

clone_size: .
v_call: TRBV7-2
j_call: TRBJ1-2
d_call: TRBD1
cdr3_nt: TGTGCCAGCAGCTGGCGCGGACAGGGCACTTGGGGCTACACCTTC
cdr3_aa: CASSWRGQGTWGYTF

clone_size: .
v_call: TRBV18
j_call: TRBJ1-5
d_call: TRBD1
cdr3_nt: TGTGCCAGCTCTGCAGGGGGTGGAAGCAATCAGCCCCAGCATTTT
cdr3_aa: CASSAGGGSNQPQHF

clone_size: .
v_call: TRBV30
j_call: TRBJ1-6
d_call: TRBD1
cdr3_nt: TGTGCCTGGAGTGGCCGGGACAGGGGTCCTTCACCCCTCCACTTT
cdr3_aa: CAWSGRDRGPSPLHF

clone_size: .
v_call: TRBV18
j_call: TRBJ1-1
d_call: .
cdr3_nt: TGTGCCAGCTCACTCCTGATAGGGGACACTGAAGCTTTCTTT
cdr3_aa: CASSLLIGDTEAFF

clone_size: .
v_call: TRBV5-8
j_call: TRBJ2-7
d_call: TRBD2
cdr3_nt: TGTGCCAGCTCGCCGGGACTAGCAGAAAAAGGGGGCGAGCAGTACTTC
cdr3_aa: CASSPGLAEKGGEQYF

clone_size: few
v_call: TRBV6-1
j_call: TRBJ2-5
d_call: .
cdr3_nt: TGTGCCAGCCACCCCGGAGGGGACCAAGAGACCCAGTACTTC
cdr3_aa: CASHPGGDQETQYF

clone_size: .
v_call: TRBV27
j_call: TRBJ1-2
d_call: .
cdr3_nt: TGTGCCAGCAGTTTATTTGGACCGGGAGGATGGGGTGGCTACACCTTC
cdr3_aa: CASSLFGPGGWGGYTF

clone_size: few
v_call: TRBV2
j_call: TRBJ2-5
d_call: .
cdr3_nt: TGTGCCAGCAGTGAAGGAGTGGGCAGGGCACAAGAGACCCAGTACTTC
cdr3_aa: CASSEGVGRAQETQYF

clone_size: .
v_call: TRBV5-5
j_call: TRBJ2-7
d_call: TRBD1
cdr3_nt: TGTGCCAGCAGCCAGACAGGGAACTCCTACGAGCAGTACTTC
cdr3_aa: CASSQTGNSYEQYF

clone_size: .
v_call: TRBV11-1
j_call: TRBJ2-1
d_call: TRBD2
cdr3_nt: TGTGCCAGCAGCTTAGGGACTAGCGGATACAATGAGCAGTTCTTC
cdr3_aa: CASSLGTSGYNEQFF

clone_size: .
v_call: TRBV9
j_call: TRBJ1-6
d_call: .
cdr3_nt: TGTGCCAGCAGCCCAGAGTGGTCTACCGGGAATTCACCCCTCCACTTT
cdr3_aa: CASSPEWSTGNSPLHF

clone_size: .
v_call: TRBV29-1
j_call: TRBJ2-7
d_call: .
cdr3_nt: TGCAGCGTACAGTCCTACGAGCAGTACTTC
cdr3_aa: CSVQSYEQYF

clone_size: .
v_call: TRBV4-1
j_call: TRBJ2-3
d_call: .
cdr3_nt: TGCGCCAGCAGCCAAGGAGCGGGACAGGCAGATACGCAGTATTTT
cdr3_aa: CASSQGAGQADTQYF

clone_size: once
v_call: TRBV7-2
j_call: TRBJ2-7
d_call: TRBD2
cdr3_nt: TGTGCCAGCAGCCCGACTAGCGGTATCTCCTACGAGCAGTACTTC
cdr3_aa: CASSPTSGISYEQYF

clone_size: .
v_call: TRBV11-3
j_call: TRBJ2-2
d_call: TRBD1
cdr3_nt: TGTGCCAGCAGCTTAGATGGGGGACAGGGAAACACCGGGGAGCTGTTTTTT
cdr3_aa: CASSLDGGQGNTGELFF

clone_size: .
v_call: TRBV4-2
j_call: TRBJ2-3
d_call: TRBD2
cdr3_nt: TGTGCCAGCAGGGCGGGGGGGTTCACAGATACGCAGTATTTT
cdr3_aa: CASRAGGFTDTQYF

clone_size: few
v_call: TRBV7-9
j_call: TRBJ1-4
d_call: .
cdr3_nt: TGTGCCAGCAGCTTGGAAATTACAGGTGCAAAACTGTTTTTT
cdr3_aa: CASSLEITGAKLFF

clone_size: .
v_call: TRBV4-3
j_call: TRBJ2-5
d_call: TRBD1
cdr3_nt: TGCGCCAGCAACCAGGGGCGGACAGGACAAGAGACCCAGTACTTC
cdr3_aa: CASNQGRTGQETQYF

clone_size: .
v_call: TRBV18
j_call: TRBJ1-1
d_call: .
cdr3_nt: TGTGCCAGCTCACCGGGGCAGGGGCCCACTGAAGCTTTCTTT
cdr3_aa: CASSPGQGPTEAFF

clone_size: .
v_call: TRBV7-2
j_call: TRBJ1-1
d_call: .
cdr3_nt: TGTGCCAGCAGCTTAGACCACTATCAAGCTTTCTTT
cdr3_aa: CASSLDHYQAFF

clone_size: .
v_call: TRBV28
j_call: TRBJ2-1
d_call: TRBD2
cdr3_nt: TGTGCCAGCAGCCGCGCAGGTCTAGCGGGAGTTAGTTATGAGCAGTTCTTC
cdr3_aa: CASSRAGLAGVSYEQFF

clone_size: .
v_call: TRBV7-8
j_call: TRBJ2-3
d_call: TRBD2
cdr3_nt: TGTGCCAGCAGCCGCCGGGCGGCGCGGGGGGGCACAGATACGCAGTATTTT
cdr3_aa: CASSRRAARGGTDTQYF

clone_size: .
v_call: TRBV6-1
j_call: TRBJ2-5
d_call: TRBD2
cdr3_nt: TGTGCCAGCAGTGGAGGGACTAGCGGGGCAACCCAGTACTTC
cdr3_aa: CASSGGTSGATQYF

clone_size: .
v_call: TRBV6-6
j_call: TRBJ2-1
d_call: TRBD1
cdr3_nt: TGTGCCAGCACCCCGAAGTCGGGACAGGGCTTCGATGAGCAGTTCTTC
cdr3_aa: CASTPKSGQGFDEQFF

clone_size: .
v_call: TRBV4-1
j_call: TRBJ1-6
d_call: .
cdr3_nt: TGCGCCAGCAGCCAATACGCCTCGAGCTCCTATAATTCACCCCTCCACTTT
cdr3_aa: CASSQYASSSYNSPLHF

clone_size: .
v_call: TRBV23-1
j_call: TRBJ2-1
d_call: .
cdr3_nt: TGCGCCAGCAGTTGGGGCAGGGGAATACAGAATGAGCAGTTCTTC
cdr3_aa: CASSWGRGIQNEQFF

clone_size: .
v_call: TRBV2
j_call: TRBJ1-6
d_call: .
cdr3_nt: TGTGCCAGCAGTGAATCGGGTTATAATTCACCCCTCCACTTT
cdr3_aa: CASSESGYNSPLHF

clone_size: .
v_call: TRBV27
j_call: TRBJ1-5
d_call: TRBD1
cdr3_nt: TGTGCCAGCAGTCCTCGCGGACAGGGCAATCAGCCCCAGCATTTT
cdr3_aa: CASSPRGQGNQPQHF

clone_size: .
v_call: TRBV7-9
j_call: TRBJ2-1
d_call: TRBD2
cdr3_nt: TGTGCCAGCAGGGACCCGGGACTAGCGGGTGAGCAGTTCTTC
cdr3_aa: CASRDPGLAGEQFF

clone_size: .
v_call: TRBV9
j_call: TRBJ2-6
d_call: .
cdr3_nt: TGTGCCAGCAGCGTAGCCGGTTACTCTGGGGCCAACGTCCTGACTTTC
cdr3_aa: CASSVAGYSGANVLTF

clone_size: .
v_call: TRBV28
j_call: TRBJ2-7
d_call: TRBD2
cdr3_nt: TGTGCCAGCACCCTAGCGGGGGCGGGAGAGCAGTACTTC
cdr3_aa: CASTLAGAGEQYF

clone_size: .
v_call: TRBV7-9
j_call: TRBJ2-7
d_call: TRBD1
cdr3_nt: TGTGCCAGCAGTTCCAGGGGGCCGATCGAGCAGTACTTC
cdr3_aa: CASSSRGPIEQYF

clone_size: .
v_call: TRBV6-5
j_call: TRBJ1-3
d_call: .
cdr3_nt: TGTGCCAGCAGTTACGGGGCTGGCACCATATATTTT
cdr3_aa: CASSYGAGTIYF

clone_size: few
v_call: TRBV7-2
j_call: TRBJ2-3
d_call: .
cdr3_nt: TGTGCCAGCAGCGGAAGGACAGCCGAAACGCAGTATTTT
cdr3_aa: CASSGRTAETQYF

clone_size: .
v_call: TRBV27
j_call: TRBJ2-3
d_call: .
cdr3_nt: TGTGCCAGCAGTTTATTGGAGGATCTGAGAGATACGCAGTATTTT
cdr3_aa: CASSLLEDLRDTQYF

clone_size: .
v_call: TRBV18
j_call: TRBJ1-1
d_call: TRBD1
cdr3_nt: TGTGCCAGCTCACAAGGACAGGCGGGGAACACTGAAGCTTTCTTT
cdr3_aa: CASSQGQAGNTEAFF